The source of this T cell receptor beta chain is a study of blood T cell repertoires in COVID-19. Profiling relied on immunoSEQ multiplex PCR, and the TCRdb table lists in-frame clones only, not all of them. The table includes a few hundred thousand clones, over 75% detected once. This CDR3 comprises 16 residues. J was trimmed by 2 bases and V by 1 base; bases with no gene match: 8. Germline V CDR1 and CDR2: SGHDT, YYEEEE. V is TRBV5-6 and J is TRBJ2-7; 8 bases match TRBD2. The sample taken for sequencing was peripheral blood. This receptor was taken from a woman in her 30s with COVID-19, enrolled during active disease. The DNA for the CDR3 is TGTGCCAGCAGCTTGTACGGCGGGAGGAGCGCCTACGAGCAGTACTTC. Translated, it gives CASSLYGGRSAYEQYF.